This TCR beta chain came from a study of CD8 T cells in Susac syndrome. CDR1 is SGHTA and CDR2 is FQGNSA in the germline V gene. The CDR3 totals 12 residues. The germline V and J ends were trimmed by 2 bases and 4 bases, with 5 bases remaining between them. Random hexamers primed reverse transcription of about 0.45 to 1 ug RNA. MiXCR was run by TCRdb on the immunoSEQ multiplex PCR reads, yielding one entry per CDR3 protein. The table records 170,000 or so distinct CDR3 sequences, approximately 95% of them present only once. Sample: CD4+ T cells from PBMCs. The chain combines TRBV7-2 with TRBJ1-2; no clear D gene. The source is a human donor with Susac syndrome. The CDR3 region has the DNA TGTGCCAGCAGCTTACCACTCTATGGCTACACCTTC. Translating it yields CASSLPLYGYTF.